Following are 18 T cell receptor beta chains from one sample sequenced in a study of identical twins. MiXCR, applied by TCRdb to the 5' RACE reads, yields one record per CDR3 protein. The table has about 890,000 distinct CDR3 sequences, approximately 13% seen once; the top ten hold 1.5% to 2%. Another study also made use of these data, one on yellow fever vaccine responses in identical twins.

Sequenced sample: PBMCs. These receptors originate from a woman aged 18-30 years in good health.

The CDR3 DNA reads as TGTGCCAGCAGTTTAGGCTGGGGCACGAACACTGAAGCTTTCTTT. This codes for CASSLGWGTNTEAFF. The V call is TRBV12-3 or TRBV12-4, the J call TRBJ1-1, with D possibly being TRBD1 (5 bases). Trimming removed 1 base at V and 1 base at J, with 10 bases between. The CDR3 is made up of 15 amino acids.

This clonotype has ten or more counts. The V call is TRBV25-1, the J call TRBJ1-1; 10 nucleotides align to TRBD1. Losses at the gene ends were 4 bases for V and 5 bases for J; bases not matched to a gene: 10. Germline V CDR1 and CDR2: MGHDK, SYGVNS. The CDR3 has 16 amino acids. CDR3 sequence reads: CASSGTTGGEVTEAFF. The CDR3 region has the DNA TGTGCCAGCAGTGGAACGACAGGGGGCGAGGTAACTGAAGCTTTCTTT.

This clonotype was observed a handful of times. The chain uses TRBV28 and TRBJ1-2; weak D call: TRBD1 (5 bases). Germline CDR1 and CDR2: MDHEN and SYDVKM. The CDR3 contains 14 residues. Trimming removed 3 bases at V and 8 bases at J, with 16 bases between. CDR3 nucleotides: TGTGCCAGCAGTTTGGGGACCCCCGGGCGAGGCTACACCTTC. This encodes CASSLGTPGRGYTF.

V gene TRBV12-3 or TRBV12-4 combines with J gene TRBJ1-4; D gene uncertain. Trimming removed 3 bases from V and 4 bases from J, with 9 bases in between. The CDR3 loop spans 14 amino acids. CDR3 in DNA: TGTGCCAGCAGTTTGGGCAGCCTTAATGAAAAACTGTTTTTT. It encodes CASSLGSLNEKLFF.

This clonotype came up many times. The gene calls are TRBV29-1 and TRBJ2-1, with TRBD2 matching over 7 bases. In germline, CDR1 is SQVTM, CDR2 ANQGSEA. The CDR3 consists of 12 residues. Trimming removed 3 bases from V and 5 bases from J; junction bases left unmatched: 1. CDR3 DNA: TGCAGCGTTGATGGGGGGGACAATGAGCAGTTCTTC. The encoded protein is CSVDGGDNEQFF.

This clonotype was seen a few times. J is TRBJ2-1 and V is TRBV12-3 or TRBV12-4, with TRBD2 matching over 9 bases. Trimming cost V 2 bases and J 6 bases; bases outside gene matches: 5. The length of the CDR3 is 15 residues. The CDR3 protein is CASSLLAGDRNEQFF. In nucleotides, the CDR3 is TGTGCCAGCAGTTTATTAGCGGGAGATCGCAATGAGCAGTTCTTC.

The rearrangement links TRBV7-8 to TRBJ2-7; D unclear. V was shortened by 3 bases and J by 2 bases, with 17 bases between the two germline ends. CDR1 and CDR2 from the germline V gene are SGHVS and FQNEAQ. This CDR3 contains 16 residues. DNA for the CDR3: TGTGCCAGCAGCTTCCCCGGTGAGAAGGACCCCTACGAGCAGTACTTC. Translated: CASSFPGEKDPYEQYF.

This clonotype was picked up many times. The chain links TRBV29-1 to TRBJ1-1, with D perhaps TRBD1 (6 bases). The V end was cut by 6 bases, the J end by 1 base, with 9 bases between. Germline lookup yields CDR1 SQVTM and CDR2 ANQGSEA. The CDR3 is made up of 12 amino acids. The DNA of the CDR3 is TGCAGCGTCCCACAGGGGAACACTGAAGCTTTCTTT. Its protein product is CSVPQGNTEAFF.

The chain links TRBV4-1 to TRBJ2-3; TRBD2 matches at 7 bases. The CDR3 has 16 amino acids. Germline CDR1 MGHRA, CDR2 YSYEKL. Germline trimming cut 6 bases from V and 3 bases from J; bases unmatched to any gene: 12. CDR3 sequence reads: CASRTVPGLGTDTQYF. In nucleotides, the CDR3 is TGCGCCAGCAGAACCGTCCCCGGACTAGGAACAGATACGCAGTATTTT.

This clonotype was seen only a few times. This chain uses TRBV10-3 with TRBJ2-5, with D possibly being TRBD2 (6 bases). Trimming pared 7 bases from V and 4 bases from J, leaving 13 bases between. Germline CDR1 ENHRY, CDR2 SYGVKD. The CDR3 is made up of 13 amino acids. CDR3 DNA sequence: TGTGCCATCACTAGCGTGATGGGAGAGACCCAGTACTTC. Translated, it gives CAITSVMGETQYF.

V usage is TRBV6-2 or TRBV6-3 and J usage is TRBJ2-7; the D gene is possibly TRBD2 (6 bases). In germline, CDR1 is MNHEY, CDR2 SVGEGT. Deletions cut 2 bases from V and 3 bases from J, with 17 bases between. The CDR3 sequence is 16 residues long. CDR3 bases: TGTGCCAGCAGTTACCCTGCGGGGCTTCCGGTCTACGAGCAGTACGTC. Its protein is CASSYPAGLPVYEQYV.

The genes are TRBV20-1 and TRBJ1-5, with 9 bases lining up with TRBD1. With V trimmed by 1 base and J by 1 base, 2 bases remained unmatched. Germline-derived CDR1 and CDR2 are DFQATT and SNEGSKA (reference sequence). The CDR3 consists of 15 residues. The CDR3 loop reads CSARVDRGSNQPQHF. For the CDR3, the DNA is TGCAGTGCTAGAGTTGACAGGGGGAGCAATCAGCCCCAGCATTTT.

This chain joins TRBV5-1 and TRBJ2-5; TRBD1 is a possible D gene (6 bases). With 4 bases removed from V and 5 bases from J, the gap between germline ends came to 15 bases. Germline V CDR1 and CDR2: SGHRS, YFSETQ. The CDR3 loop spans 14 amino acids. Written as DNA, the CDR3 is TGCGCCAGCAGCGTACAGGGTGTTCAGGAGACCCAGTACTTC. Translated, it gives CASSVQGVQETQYF.

The CDR3 nucleotides read TGCGCCAGCAGCTTGACCGGGACAGCATATGGAGATACGCAGTATTTT. Its translation: CASSLTGTAYGDTQYF. The chain combines TRBV5-1 with TRBJ2-3; 7 bases agree with TRBD1. Germline V gives CDR1 SGHRS, CDR2 YFSETQ. There are 16 residues in the CDR3. V shed 1 base, J shed 5 bases, and the junction held 10 bases outside the gene matches. The variable domain in full, completed from reference TRBV5-1 and TRBJ2-3, reads KAGVTQTPRYLIKTRGQQVTLSCSPISGHRSVSWYQQTPGQGLQFLFEYFSETQRNKGNFPGRFSGRQFSNSRSEMNVSTLELGDSALYLCASSLTGTAYGDTQYFGPGTRLTVL.

This clonotype was recorded a few times. The rearrangement links TRBV10-3 to TRBJ2-7; possibly TRBD1 for D (5 bases). Germline CDR1 reads ENHRY; CDR2 reads SYGVKD. CDR3 length equals 16 residues. The germline V and J ends were trimmed by 2 bases and 3 bases, with 17 bases remaining between them. The CDR3 sequence is CAISEAAVRGGYEQYF. The CDR3 nucleotides are TGTGCCATCAGTGAGGCGGCGGTAAGGGGCGGCTACGAGCAGTACTTC.

J is TRBJ2-1 and V is TRBV12-3 or TRBV12-4; 7 positions agree with TRBD1. The CDR3 sequence is 15 residues long. Trimming took 6 bases from V and 0 from J; bases not matched to a gene: 5. This CDR3 is CASREGQLSYNEQFF. CDR3 DNA: TGTGCCAGCAGAGAGGGACAGCTCTCCTACAATGAGCAGTTCTTC.

This clonotype was observed at least ten times. V gene TRBV12-3 or TRBV12-4 combines with J gene TRBJ2-7; 10 bases align to TRBD2. The junction had 10 bases not matched to a gene; V was cut back by 2 bases and J by 3 bases. This CDR3 contains 17 residues. The CDR3 loop is CASSLWPSGSDRYEQYF. The CDR3 DNA is TGTGCCAGCAGTTTATGGCCTAGCGGGAGCGACCGCTACGAGCAGTACTTC.

Details on this clonotype: One end of the junction fails to match germline, which may point to a read error. The chain has TRBV12-3 or TRBV12-4 and TRBJ2-7; 7 bases are a match to TRBD2. The CDR3 totals 14 residues. The CDR3 sequence: CARSLLSGREEQYF. In DNA, the CDR3 is TGTGCCAGAAGTTTATTATCGGGGAGGGAAGAGCAGTACTTC.